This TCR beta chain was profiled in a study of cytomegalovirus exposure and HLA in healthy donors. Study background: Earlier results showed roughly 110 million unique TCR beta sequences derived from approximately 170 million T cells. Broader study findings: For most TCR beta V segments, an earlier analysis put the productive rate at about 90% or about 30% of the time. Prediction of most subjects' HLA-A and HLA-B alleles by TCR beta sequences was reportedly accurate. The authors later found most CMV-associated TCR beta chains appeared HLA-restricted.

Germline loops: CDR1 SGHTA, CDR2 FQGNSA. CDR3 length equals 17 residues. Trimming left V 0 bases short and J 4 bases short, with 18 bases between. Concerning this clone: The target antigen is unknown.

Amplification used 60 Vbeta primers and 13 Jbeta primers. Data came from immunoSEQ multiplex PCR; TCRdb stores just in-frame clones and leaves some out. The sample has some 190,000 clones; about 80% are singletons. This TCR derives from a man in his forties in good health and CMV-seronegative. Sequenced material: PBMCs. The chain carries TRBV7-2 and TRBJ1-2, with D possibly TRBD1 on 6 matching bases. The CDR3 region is CASSLASTSTGSYGYTF. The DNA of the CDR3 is TGTGCCAGCAGCTTAGCCTCAACCTCCACAGGGTCCTATGGCTACACCTTC.